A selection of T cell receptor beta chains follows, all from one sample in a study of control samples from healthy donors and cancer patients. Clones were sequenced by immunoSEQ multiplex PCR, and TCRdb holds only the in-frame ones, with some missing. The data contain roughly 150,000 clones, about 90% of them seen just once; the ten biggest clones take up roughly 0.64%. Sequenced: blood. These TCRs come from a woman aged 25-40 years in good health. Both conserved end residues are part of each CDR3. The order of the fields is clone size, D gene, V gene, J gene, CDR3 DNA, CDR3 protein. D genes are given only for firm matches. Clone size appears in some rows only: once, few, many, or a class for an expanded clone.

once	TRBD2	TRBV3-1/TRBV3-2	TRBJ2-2	TGTGCCAGCAGACTTGGACTAGCGGGAGTCACCGGGGAGCTGTTTTTT	CASRLGLAGVTGELFF
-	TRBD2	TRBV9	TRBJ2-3	TGTGCCAGCAGCCCACGGGGCGGGAGGGCAGATACGCAGTATTTT	CASSPRGGRADTQYF
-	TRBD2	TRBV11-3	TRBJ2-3	TGTGCCAGCAGCTCTAGCGGGAGTGATACAGATACGCAGTATTTT	CASSSSGSDTDTQYF
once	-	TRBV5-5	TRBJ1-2	TGTGCCAGCAGCTTGGATGGTAGGCGGGTTGGAAACTATGGCTACACCTTC	CASSLDGRRVGNYGYTF
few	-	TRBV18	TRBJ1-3	TGTGCCAGCTCACCCCAGGCCGGGGGGACCCCCTCTGGAAACACCATATATTTT	CASSPQAGGTPSGNTIYF
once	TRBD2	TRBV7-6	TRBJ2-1	TGTGCCAGCAGCTCACCCCTGGGGGGGGAGAGCTCCTACAATGAGCAGTTCTTC	CASSSPLGGESSYNEQFF
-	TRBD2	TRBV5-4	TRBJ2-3	TGTGCCAGCAGCTTGGCGGCGGGAGGGCGGTTCACAGATACGCAGTATTTT	CASSLAAGGRFTDTQYF
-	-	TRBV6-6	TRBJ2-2	TGTGCCAGCAGTACCCAGGGTAGTTACACCGGGGAGCTGTTTTTT	CASSTQGSYTGELFF
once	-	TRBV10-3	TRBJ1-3	TGTGCCATCAGTGACCCAAGGTTCCAGGTCATCTCTGGAAACACCATATATTTT	CAISDPRFQVISGNTIYF
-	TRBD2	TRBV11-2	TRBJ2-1	TGTGCCAGCAGCACCTCGACTAGCGGGAGGGGATATGAGCAGTTCTTC	CASSTSTSGRGYEQFF
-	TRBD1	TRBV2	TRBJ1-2	TGTGCCAGCAAGAGAGAGGGGGCGGCCTATGGCTACACCTTC	CASKREGAAYGYTF
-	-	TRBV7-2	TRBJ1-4	TGTGCCAGCAGCTCGGACAATATAGAAAAACTGTTTTTT	CASSSDNIEKLFF
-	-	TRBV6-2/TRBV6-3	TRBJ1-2	TGTGCCAGCAGTGGAAGGGTTAACTATGGCTACACCTTC	CASSGRVNYGYTF
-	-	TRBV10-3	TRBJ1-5	TGTGCCATCAGTGATGGTAGCAATCAGCCCCAGCATTTT	CAISDGSNQPQHF
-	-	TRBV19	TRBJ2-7	TGTGCCAGTTCGCGGGCTTCCTACGAGCAGTACTTC	CASSRASYEQYF
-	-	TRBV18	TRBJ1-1	TGTGCCAGCTCACGGTGGGGGAGGGACACTGAAGCTTTCTTT	CASSRWGRDTEAFF
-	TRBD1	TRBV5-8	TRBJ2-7	TGTGCCAGCAGGATTCTCCGGGACAGCCTCTTCACCTACGAGCAGTACTTC	CASRILRDSLFTYEQYF
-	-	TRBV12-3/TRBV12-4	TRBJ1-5	TGTGCCACCTCAACGGGCGACAATCAGCCCCAGCATTTT	CATSTGDNQPQHF
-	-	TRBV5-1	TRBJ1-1	TGCGCCAGCAGCTCCCAGGATTCCCTAAGGTCCGGGGCTTTCTTT	CASSSQDSLRSGAFF
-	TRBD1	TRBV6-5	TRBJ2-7	TGTGCCAGCAGGACGGGACAGGGAGGCGAGCAGTACTTC	CASRTGQGGEQYF
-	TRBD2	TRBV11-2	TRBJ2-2	TGTGCCAGCAGCCGCATAGCGGGCGCCGGGGAGCTGTTTTTT	CASSRIAGAGELFF
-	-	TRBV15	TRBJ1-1	TGTGCCACCAGCAGCGACAGGAACACTGAAGCTTTCTTT	CATSSDRNTEAFF